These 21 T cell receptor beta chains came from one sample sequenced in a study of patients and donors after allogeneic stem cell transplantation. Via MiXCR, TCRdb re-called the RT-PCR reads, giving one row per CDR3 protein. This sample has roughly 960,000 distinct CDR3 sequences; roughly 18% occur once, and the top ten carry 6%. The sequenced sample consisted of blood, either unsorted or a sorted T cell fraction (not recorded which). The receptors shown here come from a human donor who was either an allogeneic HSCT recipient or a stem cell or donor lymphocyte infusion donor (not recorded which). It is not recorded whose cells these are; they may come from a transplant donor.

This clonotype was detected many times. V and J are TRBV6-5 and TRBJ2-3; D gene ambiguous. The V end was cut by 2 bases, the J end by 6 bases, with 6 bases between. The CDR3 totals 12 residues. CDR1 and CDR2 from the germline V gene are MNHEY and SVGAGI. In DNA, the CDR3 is TGTGCCAGCAGTTACCCCCCCGATACGCAGTATTTT. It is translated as CASSYPPDTQYF.

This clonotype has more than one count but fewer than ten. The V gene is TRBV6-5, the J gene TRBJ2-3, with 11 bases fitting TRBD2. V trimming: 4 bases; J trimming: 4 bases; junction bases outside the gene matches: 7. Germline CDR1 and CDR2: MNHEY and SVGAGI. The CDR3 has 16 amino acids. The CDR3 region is CASSFRTSGPPDTQYF. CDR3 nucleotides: TGTGCCAGCAGTTTTCGGACTAGCGGGCCCCCAGATACGCAGTATTTT.

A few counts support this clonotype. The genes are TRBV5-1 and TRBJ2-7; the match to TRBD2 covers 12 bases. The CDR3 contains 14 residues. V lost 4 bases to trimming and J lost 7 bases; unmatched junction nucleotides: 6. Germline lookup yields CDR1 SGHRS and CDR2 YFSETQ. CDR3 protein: CASSPWTSGNEQYF. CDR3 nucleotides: TGCGCCAGCAGCCCATGGACTAGCGGGAATGAGCAGTACTTC.

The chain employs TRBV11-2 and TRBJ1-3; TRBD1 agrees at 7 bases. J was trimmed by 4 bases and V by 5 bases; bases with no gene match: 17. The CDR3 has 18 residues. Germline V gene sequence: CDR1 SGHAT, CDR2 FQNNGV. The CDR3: CASSPAPAGGFLGNTIYF. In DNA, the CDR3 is TGTGCCAGCAGCCCGGCGCCGGCAGGGGGATTTTTGGGAAACACCATATATTTT. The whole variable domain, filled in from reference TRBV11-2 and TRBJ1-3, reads EAGVAQSPRYKIIEKRQSVAFWCNPISGHATLYWYQQILGQGPKLLIQFQNNGVVDDSQLPKDRFSAERLKGVDSTLKIQPAKLEDSAVYLCASSPAPAGGFLGNTIYFGEGSWLTVV.

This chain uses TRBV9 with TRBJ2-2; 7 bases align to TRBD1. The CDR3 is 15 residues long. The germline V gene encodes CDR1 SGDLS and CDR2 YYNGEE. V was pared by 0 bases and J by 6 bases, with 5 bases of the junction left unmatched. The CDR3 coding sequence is TGTGCCAGCAGCGTAGGACAGGGTTTGGCCGGGGAGCTGTTTTTT. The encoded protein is CASSVGQGLAGELFF. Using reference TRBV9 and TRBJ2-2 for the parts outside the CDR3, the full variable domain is DSGVTQTPKHLITATGQRVTLRCSPRSGDLSVYWYQQSLDQGLQFLIQYYNGEERAKGNILERFSAQQFPDLHSELNLSSLELGDSALYFCASSVGQGLAGELFFGEGSRLTVL.

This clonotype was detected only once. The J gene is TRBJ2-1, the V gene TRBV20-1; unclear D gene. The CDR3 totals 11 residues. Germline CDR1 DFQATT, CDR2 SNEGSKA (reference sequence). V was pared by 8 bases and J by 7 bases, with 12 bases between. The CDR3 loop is CSCSPRNEQFF. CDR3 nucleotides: TGCAGTTGCTCCCCTCGGAATGAGCAGTTCTTC.

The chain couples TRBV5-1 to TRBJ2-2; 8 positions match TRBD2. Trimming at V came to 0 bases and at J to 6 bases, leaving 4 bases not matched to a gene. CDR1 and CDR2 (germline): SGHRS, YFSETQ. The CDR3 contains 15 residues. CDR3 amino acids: CASSLAGGPPGELFF. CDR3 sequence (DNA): TGCGCCAGCAGCTTGGCGGGAGGGCCCCCCGGGGAGCTGTTTTTT. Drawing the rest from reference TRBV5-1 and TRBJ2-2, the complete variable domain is KAGVTQTPRYLIKTRGQQVTLSCSPISGHRSVSWYQQTPGQGLQFLFEYFSETQRNKGNFPGRFSGRQFSNSRSEMNVSTLELGDSALYLCASSLAGGPPGELFFGEGSRLTVL.

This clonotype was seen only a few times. CDR3 DNA sequence: TGTGCCAGCAACCGAAGGATCGGGACAGTCTCCTACGAGCAGTACTTC. This encodes CASNRRIGTVSYEQYF. The chain uses TRBV6-1 and TRBJ2-7; 7 nucleotides align to TRBD1. The J segment lost 0 bases and the V segment lost 7 bases, leaving 12 bases of the junction unmatched. The CDR3 runs to 16 residues. CDR1 is MNHNS and CDR2 is SASEGT in the germline V gene.

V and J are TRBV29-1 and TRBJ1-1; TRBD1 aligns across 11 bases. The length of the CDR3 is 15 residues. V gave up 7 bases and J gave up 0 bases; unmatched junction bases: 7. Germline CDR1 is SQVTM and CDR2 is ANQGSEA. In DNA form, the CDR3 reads TGCAGCGGCCTCAGGACAGGGGGCATGAACACTGAAGCTTTCTTT. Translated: CSGLRTGGMNTEAFF.

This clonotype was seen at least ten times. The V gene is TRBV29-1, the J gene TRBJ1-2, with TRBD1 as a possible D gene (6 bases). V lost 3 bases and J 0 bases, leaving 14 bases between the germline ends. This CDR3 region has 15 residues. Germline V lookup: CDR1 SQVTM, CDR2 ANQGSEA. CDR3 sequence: CSVDTTGRSNYGYTF. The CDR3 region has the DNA TGCAGCGTTGATACGACAGGAAGATCTAACTATGGCTACACCTTC.

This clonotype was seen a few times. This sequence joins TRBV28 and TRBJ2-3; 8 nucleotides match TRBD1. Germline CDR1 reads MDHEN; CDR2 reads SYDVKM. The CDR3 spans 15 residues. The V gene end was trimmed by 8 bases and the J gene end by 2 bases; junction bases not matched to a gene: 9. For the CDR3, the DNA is TGTGCCAGCGCCACGGACAGGGCAATCACAGATACGCAGTATTTT. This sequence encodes CASATDRAITDTQYF. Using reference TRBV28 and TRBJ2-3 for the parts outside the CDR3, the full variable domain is DVKVTQSSRYLVKRTGEKVFLECVQDMDHENMFWYRQDPGLGLRLIYFSYDVKMKEKGDIPEGYSVSREKKERFSLILESASTNQTSMYLCASATDRAITDTQYFGPGTRLTVL.

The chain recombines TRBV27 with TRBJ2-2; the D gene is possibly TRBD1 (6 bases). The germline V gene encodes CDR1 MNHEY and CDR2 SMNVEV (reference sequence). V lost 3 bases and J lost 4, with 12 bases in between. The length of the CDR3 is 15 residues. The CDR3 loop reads CASSFQGSFTGELFF. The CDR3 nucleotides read TGTGCCAGCAGTTTCCAGGGGTCTTTCACCGGGGAGCTGTTTTTT.

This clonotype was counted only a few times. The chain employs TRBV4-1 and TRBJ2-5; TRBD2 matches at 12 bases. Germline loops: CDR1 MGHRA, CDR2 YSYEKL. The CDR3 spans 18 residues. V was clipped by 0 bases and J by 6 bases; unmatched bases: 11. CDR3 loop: CASSQDKSASGGAKTQYF. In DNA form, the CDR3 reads TGCGCCAGCAGCCAAGATAAGTCAGCTAGCGGGGGGGCGAAGACCCAGTACTTC.

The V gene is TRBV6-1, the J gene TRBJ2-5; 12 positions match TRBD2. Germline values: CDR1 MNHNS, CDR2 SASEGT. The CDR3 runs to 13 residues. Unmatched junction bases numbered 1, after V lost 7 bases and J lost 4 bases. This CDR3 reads CASKGLAGETQYF. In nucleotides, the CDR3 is TGTGCCAGCAAGGGACTAGCGGGAGAGACCCAGTACTTC.

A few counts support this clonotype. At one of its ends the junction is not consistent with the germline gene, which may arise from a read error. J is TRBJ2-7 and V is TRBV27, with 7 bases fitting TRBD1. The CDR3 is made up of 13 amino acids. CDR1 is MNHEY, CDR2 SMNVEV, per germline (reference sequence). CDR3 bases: TGTGCCAGCAGTTTTGACTCAAATTGGGGGACAGTTTTC. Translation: CASSFDSNWGTVF.

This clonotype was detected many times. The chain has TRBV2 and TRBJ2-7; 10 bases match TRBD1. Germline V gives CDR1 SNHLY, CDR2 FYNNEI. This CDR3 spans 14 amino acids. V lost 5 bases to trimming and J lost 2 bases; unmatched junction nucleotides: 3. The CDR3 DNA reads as TGTGCCAGCAGTCGGGACAGGGGTCCCTACGAGCAGTACTTC. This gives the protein CASSRDRGPYEQYF.

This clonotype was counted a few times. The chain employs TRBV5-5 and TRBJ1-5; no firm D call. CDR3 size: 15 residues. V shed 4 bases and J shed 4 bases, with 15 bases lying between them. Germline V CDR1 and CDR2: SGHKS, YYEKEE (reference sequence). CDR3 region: CASSHQITINQPQHF. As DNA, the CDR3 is TGTGCCAGCAGCCACCAGATTACGATTAATCAGCCCCAGCATTTT.

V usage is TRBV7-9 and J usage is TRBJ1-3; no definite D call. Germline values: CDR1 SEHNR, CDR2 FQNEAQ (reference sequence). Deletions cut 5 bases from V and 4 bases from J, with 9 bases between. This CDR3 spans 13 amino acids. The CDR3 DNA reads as TGTGCCAGCAGCATAAATGGGGGAAACACCATATATTTT. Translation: CASSINGGNTIYF.

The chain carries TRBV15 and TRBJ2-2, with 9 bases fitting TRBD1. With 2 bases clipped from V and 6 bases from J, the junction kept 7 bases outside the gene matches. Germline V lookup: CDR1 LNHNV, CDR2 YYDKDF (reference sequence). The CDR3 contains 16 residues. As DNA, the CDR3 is TGTGCCACCAGCAGAAGTGACAGGGGGACTCCCGGGGAGCTGTTTTTT. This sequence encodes CATSRSDRGTPGELFF.

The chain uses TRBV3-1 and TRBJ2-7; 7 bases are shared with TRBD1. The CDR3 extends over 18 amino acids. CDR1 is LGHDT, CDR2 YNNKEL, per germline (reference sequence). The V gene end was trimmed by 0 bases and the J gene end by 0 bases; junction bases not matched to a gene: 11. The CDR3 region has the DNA TGTGCCAGCAGCCAAGATCCATCCTCCGGGACAGACTCCTACGAGCAGTACTTC. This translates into CASSQDPSSGTDSYEQYF.

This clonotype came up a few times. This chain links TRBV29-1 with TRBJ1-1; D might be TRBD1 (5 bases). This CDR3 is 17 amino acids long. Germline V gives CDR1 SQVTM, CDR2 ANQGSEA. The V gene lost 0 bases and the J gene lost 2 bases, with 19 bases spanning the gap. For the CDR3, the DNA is TGCAGCGTTGAAGATCGGACGCGACAGAGCCTTAACACTGAAGCTTTCTTT. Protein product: CSVEDRTRQSLNTEAFF.